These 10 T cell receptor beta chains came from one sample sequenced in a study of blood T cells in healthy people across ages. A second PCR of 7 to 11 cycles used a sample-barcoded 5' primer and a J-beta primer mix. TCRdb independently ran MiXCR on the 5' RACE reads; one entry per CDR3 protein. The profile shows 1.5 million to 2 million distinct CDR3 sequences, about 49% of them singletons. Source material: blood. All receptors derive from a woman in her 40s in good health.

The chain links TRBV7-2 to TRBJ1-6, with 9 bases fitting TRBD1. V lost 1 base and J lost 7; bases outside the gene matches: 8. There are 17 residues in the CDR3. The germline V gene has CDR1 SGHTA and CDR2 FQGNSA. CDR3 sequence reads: CASSLEAVGQGNSPLHF. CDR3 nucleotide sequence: TGTGCCAGCAGCTTAGAAGCGGTAGGACAGGGGAATTCACCCCTCCACTTT.

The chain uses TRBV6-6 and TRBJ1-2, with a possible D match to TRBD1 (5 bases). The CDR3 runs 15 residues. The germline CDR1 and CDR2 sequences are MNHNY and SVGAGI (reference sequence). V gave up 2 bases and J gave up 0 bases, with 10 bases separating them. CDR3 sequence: CASSYGTETNYGYTF. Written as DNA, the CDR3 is TGTGCCAGCAGTTACGGGACGGAGACTAACTATGGCTACACCTTC.

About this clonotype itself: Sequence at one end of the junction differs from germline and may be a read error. CDR3 loop: CASTQGLAGPGDTQYF. In DNA form, the CDR3 reads TGTGCCAGCACCCAAGGACTAGCGGGACCCGGGGATACGCAGTATTTT. This sequence joins TRBV3-1 and TRBJ2-3; 12 bases agree with TRBD2. The CDR3 is made up of 16 amino acids. The germline CDR1 and CDR2 sequences are LGHDT and YNNKEL (reference sequence).

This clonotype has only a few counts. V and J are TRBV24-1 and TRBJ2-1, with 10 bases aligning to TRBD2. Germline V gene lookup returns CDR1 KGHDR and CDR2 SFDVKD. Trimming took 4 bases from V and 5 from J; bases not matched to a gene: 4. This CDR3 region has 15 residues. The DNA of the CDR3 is TGTGCCACCAGTGACTTAGCGGGGGGCCACAATGAGCAGTTCTTC. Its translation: CATSDLAGGHNEQFF.

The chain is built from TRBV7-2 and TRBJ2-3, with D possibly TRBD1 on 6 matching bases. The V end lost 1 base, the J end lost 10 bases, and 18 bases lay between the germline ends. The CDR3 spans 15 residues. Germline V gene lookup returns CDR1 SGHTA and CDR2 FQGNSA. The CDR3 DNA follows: TGTGCCAGCAGCTTAGGGGCAGGGGCAATGGATGCGCAGTATTTT. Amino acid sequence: CASSLGAGAMDAQYF.

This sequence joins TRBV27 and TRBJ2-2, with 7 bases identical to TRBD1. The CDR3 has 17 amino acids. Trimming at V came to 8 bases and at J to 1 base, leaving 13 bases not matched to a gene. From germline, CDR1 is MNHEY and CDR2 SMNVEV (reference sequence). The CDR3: CASSGTDLALNTGELFF. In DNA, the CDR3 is TGTGCCAGCTCCGGGACAGACCTAGCCCTGAACACCGGGGAGCTGTTTTTT.

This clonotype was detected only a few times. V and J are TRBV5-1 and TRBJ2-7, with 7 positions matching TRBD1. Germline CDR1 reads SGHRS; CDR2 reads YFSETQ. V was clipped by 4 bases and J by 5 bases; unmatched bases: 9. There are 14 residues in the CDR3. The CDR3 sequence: CASSVAGTANEQYF. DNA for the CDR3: TGCGCCAGCAGCGTGGCCGGGACAGCCAACGAGCAGTACTTC.

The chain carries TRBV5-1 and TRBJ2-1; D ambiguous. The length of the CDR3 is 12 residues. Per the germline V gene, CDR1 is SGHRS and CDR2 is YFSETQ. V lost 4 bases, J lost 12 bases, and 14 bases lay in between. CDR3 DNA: TGCGCCAGCAGCAATCCCTCAGTAGGGCAGTTCTTC. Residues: CASSNPSVGQFF.

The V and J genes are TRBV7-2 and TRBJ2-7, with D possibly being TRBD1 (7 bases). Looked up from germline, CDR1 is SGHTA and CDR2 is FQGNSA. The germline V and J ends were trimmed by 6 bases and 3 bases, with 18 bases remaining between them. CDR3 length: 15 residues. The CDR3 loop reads CASSLGSGGGYEQYF. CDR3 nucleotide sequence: TGTGCCAGCAGTCTAGGGTCAGGGGGAGGCTACGAGCAGTACTTC. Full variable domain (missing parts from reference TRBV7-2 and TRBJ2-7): GAGVSQSPSNKVTEKGKDVELRCDPISGHTALYWYRQSLGQGLEFLIYFQGNSAPDKSGLPSDRFSAERTGGSVSTLTIQRTQQEDSAVYLCASSLGSGGGYEQYFGPGTRLTVT.

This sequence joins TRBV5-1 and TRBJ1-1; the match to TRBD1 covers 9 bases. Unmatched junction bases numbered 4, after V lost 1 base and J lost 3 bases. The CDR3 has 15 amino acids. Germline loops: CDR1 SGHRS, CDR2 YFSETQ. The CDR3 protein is CASSLRRQGDTEAFF. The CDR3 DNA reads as TGCGCCAGCAGCTTGCGGCGACAGGGGGACACTGAAGCTTTCTTT.